The 23 T cell receptor beta chains listed next were all sequenced from one sample in a study of cytomegalovirus exposure and HLA in healthy donors. Researchers ran the PCR with 60 Vbeta and 13 Jbeta primers. This table comes from immunoSEQ multiplex PCR, and its TCRdb copy is limited to in-frame clones, with some not included. This table holds 100,000 or so clones, over 65% found once. The sequenced sample consisted of PBMCs. These receptors originate from a man in his forties in good health and CMV-seropositive.

This clone was seen only once. The chain is built from TRBV18 and TRBJ1-1; D might be TRBD1 (5 bases). This CDR3 has 16 residues. Germline CDR1 is KGHSH and CDR2 is LQKENI. Trimming removed 1 base at V and 0 bases at J, with 12 bases between. CDR3 nucleotide sequence: TGTGCCAGCTCACCACGCAGGGTGGGTCTGAACACTGAAGCTTTCTTT. Encoded protein: CASSPRRVGLNTEAFF. The variable domain in full, completed from reference TRBV18 and TRBJ1-1, reads NAGVMQNPRHLVRRRGQEARLRCSPMKGHSHVYWYRQLPEEGLKFMVYLQKENIIDESGMPKERFSAEFPKEGPSILRIQQVVRGDSAAYFCASSPRRVGLNTEAFFGQGTRLTVV.

This chain connects TRBV28 to TRBJ1-2; 8 bases map to TRBD1. Germline CDR1 reads MDHEN; CDR2 reads SYDVKM. The CDR3 runs 15 residues. The V segment lost 5 bases and the J segment 7 bases; nucleotides outside the gene matches: 12. Here the CDR3 DNA reads TGTGCCAGCAGTACGGCACGTACAGGGGGAGCTGGCTACACCTTC. This translates into CASSTARTGGAGYTF.

The chain carries TRBV10-1 and TRBJ1-4; D gene uncertain. This CDR3 comprises 15 residues. V was cut by 5 bases and J by 1 base, with 11 bases left in between. In germline, CDR1 is WNHNN, CDR2 SYGVQD (reference sequence). As DNA, the CDR3 is TGCGCCAGCAGTTGCCGGGGAGGAACTAATGAAAAACTGTTTTTT. Its protein is CASSCRGGTNEKLFF.

The chain combines TRBV7-2 with TRBJ1-1; D is perhaps TRBD1 (6 bases). Germline V gives CDR1 SGHTA, CDR2 FQGNSA. The V end was cut by 4 bases, the J end by 1 base, with 10 bases between. The CDR3 is 14 amino acids. The DNA of the CDR3 is TGTGCCAGCAGCTACATCAGGGGGAACACTGAAGCTTTCTTT. Residues: CASSYIRGNTEAFF. The full variable domain, in which reference TRBV7-2 and TRBJ1-1 provide the parts outside the CDR3, is GAGVSQSPSNKVTEKGKDVELRCDPISGHTALYWYRQSLGQGLEFLIYFQGNSAPDKSGLPSDRFSAERTGGSVSTLTIQRTQQEDSAVYLCASSYIRGNTEAFFGQGTRLTVV.

V usage is TRBV5-8 and J usage is TRBJ1-2; D remains ambiguous. Germline V gene lookup returns CDR1 SGHTS and CDR2 YDEGEE. With 0 bases removed from V and 3 bases from J, the gap between germline ends came to 15 bases. CDR3 size: 16 residues. DNA for the CDR3: TGTGCCAGCAGCTTGGTTGTGGGAGTCGGGGACTATGGCTACACCTTC. Residues: CASSLVVGVGDYGYTF.

The gene calls are TRBV16 and TRBJ1-5, with 8 bases identical to TRBD1. CDR1 and CDR2 (germline): KGHSY, FQNENV. The CDR3 has 15 residues. V dropped 3 bases and J dropped 3; count of bases not matched to a gene: 4. Written as DNA, the CDR3 is TGTGCCAGCAGCCATCCGGGACAGGCCAATCAGCCCCAGCATTTT. Its protein is CASSHPGQANQPQHF.

This chain joins TRBV7-4 and TRBJ2-5, with 10 bases fitting TRBD1. CDR1 SGHVT and CDR2 SQSDAQ come from the germline V gene. This CDR3 contains 16 residues. V trimming: 8 bases; J trimming: 1 base; junction bases outside the gene matches: 10. The CDR3 sequence is CASVYGDRGTQETQYF. DNA of the CDR3: TGTGCCAGCGTCTACGGGGACAGGGGTACCCAAGAGACCCAGTACTTC.

The chain joins TRBV19 to TRBJ2-3; no clear D gene. Germline CDR1 LNHDA, CDR2 SQIVND (reference sequence). The CDR3 is 16 residues long. With 3 bases removed from V and 0 bases from J, the gap between germline ends came to 13 bases. The CDR3 loop reads CASSIGGKPSTDTQYF. CDR3 DNA sequence: TGTGCCAGTAGTATCGGCGGAAAACCTAGCACAGATACGCAGTATTTT.

This clone was found a few times. This chain joins TRBV11-2 and TRBJ1-6; 9 positions agree with TRBD1. Trimming cost V 5 bases and J 7 bases; bases outside gene matches: 15. Germline V gene lookup returns CDR1 SGHAT and CDR2 FQNNGV. This CDR3 has 18 amino acids. CDR3 nucleotides: TGTGCCAGCAGCACCGAGACAGGGGGGACGTATGGCAATTCACCCCTCCACTTT. This translates into CASSTETGGTYGNSPLHF.

This clone was counted a few times. The V call is TRBV6-4, the J call TRBJ2-2, with 7 bases lining up with TRBD1. Per the germline V gene, CDR1 is MRHNA and CDR2 is SNTAGT. There are 15 residues in the CDR3. Trimming at V came to 6 bases and at J to 0 bases, leaving 4 bases not matched to a gene. The CDR3 sequence is CASRRDSANTGELFF. CDR3 DNA sequence: TGTGCCAGCAGACGGGACAGTGCGAACACCGGGGAGCTGTTTTTT.

The chain links TRBV15 to TRBJ2-3, with 7 positions matching TRBD2. The CDR3 runs 16 residues. Germline CDR1 reads LNHNV; CDR2 reads YYDKDF (reference sequence). The trim removed 0 bases at V and 1 base at J, leaving 4 bases unmatched. CDR3 region: CATSRDLAGGTDTQYF. The DNA of the CDR3 is TGTGCCACCAGCAGAGATCTTGCGGGGGGCACAGATACGCAGTATTTT.

The chain employs TRBV28 and TRBJ2-7; D call uncertain. This CDR3 has 13 residues. The V end lost 7 bases, the J end lost 0 bases, and 10 bases lay between the germline ends. Per germline, CDR1 MDHEN and CDR2 SYDVKM. For the CDR3, the DNA is TGTGCCAGCATCCTAACCAACTCCTACGAGCAGTACTTC. Its protein is CASILTNSYEQYF.

V is TRBV29-1 and J is TRBJ2-7, with D possibly matching TRBD1 (5 bases). Trimming removed 4 bases from V and 0 bases from J, with 10 bases in between. The CDR3 spans 13 residues. CDR1 and CDR2 from the germline V gene are SQVTM and ANQGSEA. The CDR3 reads CSVVYRSSYEQYF. In DNA form, the CDR3 reads TGCAGCGTTGTATACAGGAGCTCCTACGAGCAGTACTTC.

This clone was recorded a few times. The rearrangement uses TRBV28 and TRBJ1-2, with TRBD1 as a possible D gene (6 bases). CDR1 is MDHEN, CDR2 SYDVKM, per germline. Trimming stripped 4 bases from V and 4 bases from J, with 13 bases between. This CDR3 comprises 14 residues. The CDR3 coding sequence is TGTGCCAGCAGTTCCCCCAGCAGGGGCTATGGCTACACCTTC. This translates into CASSSPSRGYGYTF.

The chain uses TRBV5-1 and TRBJ1-1; D perhaps matches TRBD1 (6 bases). This CDR3 contains 13 residues. V was pared by 6 bases and J by 2 bases, with 11 bases between. From germline, CDR1 is SGHRS and CDR2 YFSETQ. CDR3 sequence reads: CASTPDSNTEAFF. CDR3 bases: TGCGCCAGCACCCCGGACAGTAACACTGAAGCTTTCTTT.

The chain couples TRBV7-8 to TRBJ1-2; 9 bases map to TRBD1. The V and J ends lost 0 bases and 3 bases, in that order; junction bases with no gene match: 2. The CDR3 totals 15 residues. Germline V gives CDR1 SGHVS, CDR2 FQNEAQ. Here the CDR3 DNA reads TGTGCCAGCAGCTTAGCGACAGGGGGTGACTATGGCTACACCTTC. It specifies CASSLATGGDYGYTF.

The genes are TRBV18 and TRBJ1-1; a weak D match, TRBD1 (6 bases). The germline V gene encodes CDR1 KGHSH and CDR2 LQKENI. The CDR3 runs to 15 residues. V lost 3 bases to trimming and J lost 2 bases, with 13 bases between them. In DNA, the CDR3 is TGTGCCAGCTCACCGGGGGCAGGGGTCAACACTGAAGCTTTCTTT. The encoded protein is CASSPGAGVNTEAFF.

The chain employs TRBV10-3 and TRBJ1-3; tentatively, D is TRBD1 (6 bases). This CDR3 is built from 14 residues. V was clipped by 6 bases and J by 1 base, with 10 bases between them. Germline-derived CDR1 and CDR2 are ENHRY and SYGVKD. CDR3 sequence reads: CAIRGQKSGNTIYF. Written as DNA, the CDR3 is TGTGCCATCAGAGGACAGAAGTCTGGAAACACCATATATTTT.

This clone was detected a few times. The chain employs TRBV5-6 and TRBJ1-4, with D perhaps matching TRBD1 (6 bases). Trimming left V 1 base short and J 8 bases short, with 15 bases between. The CDR3 runs to 15 residues. Germline V gene data show CDR1 as SGHDT and CDR2 as YYEEEE. The CDR3 DNA is TGTGCCAGCAGCTTGTGGGACATAGGCAAGGAAAAACTGTTTTTT. Protein sequence: CASSLWDIGKEKLFF.

The chain combines TRBV5-1 with TRBJ2-6; possibly TRBD1 for D (5 bases). V shed 3 bases and J shed 0 bases, with 19 bases lying between them. CDR1 and CDR2 from the germline V gene are SGHRS and YFSETQ. The CDR3 runs 19 residues. The CDR3 DNA is TGCGCCAGCAGCTGGTTGATGGGCCAGGGAAACTCTGGGGCCAACGTCCTGACTTTC. This encodes CASSWLMGQGNSGANVLTF.

The V and J genes are TRBV18 and TRBJ1-2, with 9 positions matching TRBD1. This CDR3 is built from 14 residues. Germline assignment: CDR1 KGHSH and CDR2 LQKENI. The junction had 3 bases not matched to a gene; V was cut back by 4 bases and J by 3 bases. CDR3 in DNA: TGTGCCAGCTCACTGGACAGGGGAGACTATGGCTACACCTTC. Protein product: CASSLDRGDYGYTF.

This clone turned up a few times. V gene TRBV7-3 combines with J gene TRBJ2-5, with 11 positions matching TRBD2. Trimming took 0 bases from V and 5 from J; bases not matched to a gene: 5. The CDR3 is 16 amino acids. Germline-derived CDR1 and CDR2 are SGHTA and FQGTGA. The CDR3 nucleotides are TGTGCCAGCAGCTTAACAACTAGCGGGGGATCGGAGACCCAGTACTTC. Its protein product is CASSLTTSGGSETQYF.

The V and J genes are TRBV10-3 and TRBJ2-3, with TRBD2 matching over 7 bases. Trimming at V came to 0 bases and at J to 0 bases, leaving 3 bases not matched to a gene. The germline CDR1 and CDR2 sequences are ENHRY and SYGVKD. The CDR3 contains 16 residues. Here the CDR3 DNA reads TGTGCCATCAGTGAGTCCTGGCGGGGGAGCACAGATACGCAGTATTTT. Translation gives CAISESWRGSTDTQYF.